Sequencing of this T cell receptor beta chain was carried out in a study of cytomegalovirus exposure and HLA in healthy donors. On this clone: The target antigen is unknown.

The donors were part of the validation cohort, which consisted of under 150 subjects and was separate from the first cohort of roughly 620 subjects. The assay was immunoSEQ multiplex PCR, and TCRdb's table has in-frame clones only and misses some. The repertoire holds around 93,000 clones, with around 85% as singletons. The V gene lost 2 bases and the J gene lost 4 bases, with 8 bases spanning the gap. The CDR3 is 13 amino acids. From germline, CDR1 is GTSNPN and CDR2 SVGIG (reference sequence). The study's findings and limits: Subsequent analysis showed first-cohort TCR clusters tending to co-occur in more than 90 validation repertoires. In vitro work confirmed that a few CMV-associated chains recognize CMV antigens. The classifier was said to identify cytomegalovirus status with high specificity and sensitivity.

This clonotype originated in a man between 18 and 35 years old in good health and CMV-seropositive. Sequencing was done on a sample of PBMCs. This chain uses TRBV30 with TRBJ1-4, with D hard to call. CDR3 sequence (DNA): TGTGCCTGGAGTAGGCAGGTTAATGAAAAACTGTTTTTT. It specifies CAWSRQVNEKLFF. Variable domain in full (rest from reference TRBV30 and TRBJ1-4): SQTIHQWPATLVQPVGSPLSLECTVEGTSNPNLYWYRQAAGRGLQLLFYSVGIGQISSEVPQNLSASRPQDRQFILSSKKLLLSDSGFYLCAWSRQVNEKLFFGSGTQLSVL.